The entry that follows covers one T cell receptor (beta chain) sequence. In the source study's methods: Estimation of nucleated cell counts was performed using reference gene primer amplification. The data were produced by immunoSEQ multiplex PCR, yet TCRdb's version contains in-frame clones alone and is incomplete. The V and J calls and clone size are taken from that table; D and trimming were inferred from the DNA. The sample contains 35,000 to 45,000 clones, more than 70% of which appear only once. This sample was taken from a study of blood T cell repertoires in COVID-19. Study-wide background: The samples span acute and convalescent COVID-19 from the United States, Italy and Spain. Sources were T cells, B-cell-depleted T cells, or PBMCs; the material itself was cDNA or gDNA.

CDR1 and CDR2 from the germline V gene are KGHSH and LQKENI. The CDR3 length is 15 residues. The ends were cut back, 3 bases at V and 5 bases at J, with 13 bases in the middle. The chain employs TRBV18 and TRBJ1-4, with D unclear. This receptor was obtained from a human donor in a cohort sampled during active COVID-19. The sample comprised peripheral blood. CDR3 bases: TGTGCCAGCTCACCGGCTTCCCAGGTCAATGAAAAACTGTTTTTT. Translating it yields CASSPASQVNEKLFF.